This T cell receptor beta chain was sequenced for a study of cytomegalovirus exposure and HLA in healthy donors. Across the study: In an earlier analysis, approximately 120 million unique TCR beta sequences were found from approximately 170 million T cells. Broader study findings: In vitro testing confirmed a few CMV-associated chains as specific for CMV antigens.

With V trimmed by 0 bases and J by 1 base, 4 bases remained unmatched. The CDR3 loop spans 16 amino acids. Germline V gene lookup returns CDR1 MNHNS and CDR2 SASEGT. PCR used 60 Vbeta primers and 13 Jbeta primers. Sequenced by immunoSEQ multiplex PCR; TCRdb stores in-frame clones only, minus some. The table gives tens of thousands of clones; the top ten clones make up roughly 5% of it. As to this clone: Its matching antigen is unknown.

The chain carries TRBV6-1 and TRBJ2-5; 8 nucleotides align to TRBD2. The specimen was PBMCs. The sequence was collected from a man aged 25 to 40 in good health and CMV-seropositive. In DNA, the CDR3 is TGTGCCAGCAGTGAAGCAGGACTAGCTTTCCAAGAGACCCAGTACTTC. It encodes CASSEAGLAFQETQYF.